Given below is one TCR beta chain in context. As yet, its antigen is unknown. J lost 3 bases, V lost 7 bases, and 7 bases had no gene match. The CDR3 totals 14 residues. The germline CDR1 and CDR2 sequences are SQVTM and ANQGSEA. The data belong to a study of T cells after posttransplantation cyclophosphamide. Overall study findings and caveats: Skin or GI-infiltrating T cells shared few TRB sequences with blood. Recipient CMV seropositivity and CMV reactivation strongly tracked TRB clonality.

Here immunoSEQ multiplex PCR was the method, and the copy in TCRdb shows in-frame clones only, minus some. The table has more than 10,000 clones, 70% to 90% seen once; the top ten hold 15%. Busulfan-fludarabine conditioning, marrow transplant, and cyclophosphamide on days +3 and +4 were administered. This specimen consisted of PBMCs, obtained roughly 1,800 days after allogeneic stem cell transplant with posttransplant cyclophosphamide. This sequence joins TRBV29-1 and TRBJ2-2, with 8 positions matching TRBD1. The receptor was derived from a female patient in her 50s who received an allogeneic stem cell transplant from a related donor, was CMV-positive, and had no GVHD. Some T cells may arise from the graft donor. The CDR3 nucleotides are TGCAGCGCCTCCCTGACAGGGGACACCGGGGAGCTGTTTTTT. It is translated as CSASLTGDTGELFF.